The present T cell receptor (beta chain) was sequenced within a study of shared clonotypes between healthy human individuals. Study observations and caveats: Clonotypes not shared had lower generation probabilities than those common to all four donors.

Data came from immunoSEQ multiplex PCR; TCRdb stores just in-frame clones and leaves some out. The sample contains 2 million to 3 million clones, approximately 93% of which appear only once. With regard to this clone: As yet, its antigen is unknown.

The CDR3 covers 15 residues. In germline, CDR1 is SGHDT, CDR2 YYEEEE. V was trimmed by 5 bases and J by 0 bases, leaving 15 bases between them. This TCR was sampled from a man aged 18 to 29 in good health. Some clones in this sample may be carry-over from other donors' samples. J is TRBJ2-7 and V is TRBV5-6; a weak D match, TRBD1 (6 bases). Source material: naive CD4+ T cells from PBMCs. The subset here: CD45RA+ positively selected. CDR3 sequence reads: CASRRTGLSSYEQYF. CDR3 DNA: TGTGCCAGCAGACGAACAGGGCTCAGCTCCTACGAGCAGTACTTC.